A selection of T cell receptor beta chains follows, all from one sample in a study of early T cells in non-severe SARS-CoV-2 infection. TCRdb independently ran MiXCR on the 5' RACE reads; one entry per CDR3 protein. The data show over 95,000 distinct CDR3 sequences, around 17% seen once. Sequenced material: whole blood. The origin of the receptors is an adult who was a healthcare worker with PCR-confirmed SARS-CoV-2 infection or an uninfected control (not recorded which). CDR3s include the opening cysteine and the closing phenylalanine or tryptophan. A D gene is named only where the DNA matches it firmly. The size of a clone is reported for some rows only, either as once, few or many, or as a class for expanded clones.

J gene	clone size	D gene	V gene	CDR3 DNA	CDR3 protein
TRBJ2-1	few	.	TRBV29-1	TGCAGCGTTGTGGGAACCGCCTACAATGAGCAGTTCTTC	CSVVGTAYNEQFF
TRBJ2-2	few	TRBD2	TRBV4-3	TGCGCCAGCAGCAAAGACCAGCGGGAGGCCCCGCGGGAGCTGTTTTTT	CASSKDQREAPRELFF
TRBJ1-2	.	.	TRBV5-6	TGTGCCAGCAGCGAATGGGGGCAGATCTATGGCTACACCTTC	CASSEWGQIYGYTF
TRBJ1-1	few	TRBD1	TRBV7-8	TGTGCCAGCAGCTTAGCGGGGACAGCTGAAGCTTTCTTT	CASSLAGTAEAFF
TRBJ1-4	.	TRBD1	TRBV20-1	TGCAGTGCTAGAGACACAGGGGGAGGGGAAAAACTGTTTTTT	CSARDTGGGEKLFF
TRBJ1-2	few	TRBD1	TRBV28	TGTGCCAGCAGTTTGTCCAGGGGGATTTATGGCTACACCTTC	CASSLSRGIYGYTF
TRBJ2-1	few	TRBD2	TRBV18	TGTGCCAGCTCACCACCGAGCGGGAGCTCCTACAATGAGCAGTTCTTC	CASSPPSGSSYNEQFF
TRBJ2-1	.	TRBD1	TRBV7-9	TGTGCCAGCAGCCCACAGACAGGGGGGCAGGTCAATGAGCAGTTCTTC	CASSPQTGGQVNEQFF
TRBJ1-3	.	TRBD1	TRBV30	TGTGCCTGGAGTTATAGGACAGGGATCATGTCTGGAAACACCATATATTTT	CAWSYRTGIMSGNTIYF
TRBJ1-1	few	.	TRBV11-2	TGTGCCAGCAGCTTAGGGGGGACTCGGAACACTGAAGCTTTCTTT	CASSLGGTRNTEAFF
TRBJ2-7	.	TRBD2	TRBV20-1	TGCAGTGCTGCTAGCGGGGGCGACTCCTACGAGCAGTACTTC	CSAASGGDSYEQYF
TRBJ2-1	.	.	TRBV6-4	TGTGCCAGCAAAGGTAATAATGAGCAGTTCTTC	CASKGNNEQFF
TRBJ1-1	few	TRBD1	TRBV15	TGTGCCACCAGCAGAGGACAGGGTCGTAAGAACACTGAAGCTTTCTTT	CATSRGQGRKNTEAFF
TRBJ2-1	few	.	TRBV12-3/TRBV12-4	TGTGCCAGCAGTTTAGTTGCCCTACTGCGGCAGGGGGGTGTAAGGTACAATGAGCAGTTCTTC	CASSLVALLRQGGVRYNEQFF
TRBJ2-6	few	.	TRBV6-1	TGTGCCAGCGGACGGTCTGGGGCCAACGTCCTGACTTTC	CASGRSGANVLTF
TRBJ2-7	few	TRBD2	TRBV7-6	TGTGCCAGCAGCTTATGGGCCCCATCTAGCGGGATCCACGAGCAGTACTTC	CASSLWAPSSGIHEQYF
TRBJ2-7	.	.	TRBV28	TGTGCCAGCAGTTCCGGAGGGCGGGACTACGAGCAGTACTTC	CASSSGGRDYEQYF
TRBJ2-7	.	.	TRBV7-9	TGTGCCAGCAGCCCCCCCTCTGGGGCACCCTACGAGCAGTACTTC	CASSPPSGAPYEQYF
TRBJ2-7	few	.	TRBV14	TGTGCCAGCAGCGTTTCTACCGCCTACGAGCAGTACTTC	CASSVSTAYEQYF
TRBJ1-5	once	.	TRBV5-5	TGTGCCAGCAGCTTGGACTTTAGTCAGCCCCAGCATTTT	CASSLDFSQPQHF
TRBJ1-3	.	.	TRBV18	TGTGCCAGCTCACCGAAAGGCGATTCTGGAAACACCATATATTTT	CASSPKGDSGNTIYF
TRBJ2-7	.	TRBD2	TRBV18	TGTGCCAGCTCACCTAGGACTAGCGGGGACTACGAGCAGTACTTC	CASSPRTSGDYEQYF
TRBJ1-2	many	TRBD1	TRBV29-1	TGCAGCGCTCCACAGGGGGTCGGCTACACCTTC	CSAPQGVGYTF
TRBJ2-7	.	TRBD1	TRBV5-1	TGCGCCAGCAGCTTGGCCGGGACAGTCTCCTACGAGCAGTACTTC	CASSLAGTVSYEQYF
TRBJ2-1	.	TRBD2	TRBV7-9	TGTGCCAGCAGCTGGACTAGCGACCACAATGAGCAGTTCTTC	CASSWTSDHNEQFF
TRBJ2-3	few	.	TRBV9	TGTGCCAGCATGCGACAGAGGCCAGATACGCAGTATTTT	CASMRQRPDTQYF
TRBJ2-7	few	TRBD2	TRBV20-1	TGCAGTGCCCACCCAGGGACTAGCGGGGGGTCCTACGAGCAGTACTTC	CSAHPGTSGGSYEQYF
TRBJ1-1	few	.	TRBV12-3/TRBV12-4	TGTGCCAGCAGCTTCAAGACGGGAACTGAAGCTTTCTTT	CASSFKTGTEAFF
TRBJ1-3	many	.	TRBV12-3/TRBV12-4	TGTGCCAGCAGTTTCGATTGGGGCTCTGGAAACACCATATATTTT	CASSFDWGSGNTIYF
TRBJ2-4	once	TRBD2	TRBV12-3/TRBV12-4	TGTGCCACCCAAGCGGGAGTTGGGCCCAAAAACATTCAGTACTTC	CATQAGVGPKNIQYF
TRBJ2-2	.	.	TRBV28	TGTGCCAGCAGTAGAACCTTCGGGGAGCTGTTTTTT	CASSRTFGELFF
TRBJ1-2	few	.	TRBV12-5	TGTGCTAGTGGTCACGGGACACCGGATGGCTACACCTTC	CASGHGTPDGYTF
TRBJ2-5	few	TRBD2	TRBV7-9	TGTGCCAGCAGCTTACCCTTAGCGGGAGCGACAGAGACCCAGTACTTC	CASSLPLAGATETQYF
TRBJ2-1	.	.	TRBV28	TGTGCCAGCAGTCTTCAGACAGCTAGCTACAATGAGCAGTTCTTC	CASSLQTASYNEQFF
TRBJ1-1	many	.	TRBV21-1	TGTGCCAGCAGTACCACGCTCCCCGACAGAGCTTTCTTT	CASSTTLPDRAFF
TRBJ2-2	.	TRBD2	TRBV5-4	TGTGCCAGCAGCCTTAGCGGGACGAACACCGGGGAGCTGTTTTTT	CASSLSGTNTGELFF
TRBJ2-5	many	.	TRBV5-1	TGCGCCAGCAGCCCAGGACGCTTCCAAGAGACCCAGTACTTC	CASSPGRFQETQYF
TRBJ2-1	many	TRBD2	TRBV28	TGTGCCAGCAGTTACCCCCTCTCCCTAGCGGAGCAGACGTACAATGAGCAGTTCTTC	CASSYPLSLAEQTYNEQFF
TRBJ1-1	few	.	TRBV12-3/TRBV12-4	TGTGCCAGCAGTCCGTCAGCATTGAACACTGAAGCTTTCTTT	CASSPSALNTEAFF
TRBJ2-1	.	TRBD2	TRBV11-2	TGTGCCAGCAGCCCAGCACTAGCGGGAGTGACCTACAATGAGCAGTTCTTC	CASSPALAGVTYNEQFF